The next 10 T cell receptor beta chains were all read from a single sample in a study of cytomegalovirus exposure and HLA in healthy donors. Primers for the PCR totalled 60 Vbeta and 13 Jbeta. Here immunoSEQ multiplex PCR was the method, and the copy in TCRdb shows in-frame clones only, minus some. Of more than 100,000 clones in the sample, roughly 80% are singletons; the top ten hold approximately 3.7%. Sequencing was performed on PBMCs. The receptors stem from a man in his fifties or sixties in good health and CMV-seropositive.

The CDR3 loop is CASSLGLRVNQPQHF. The CDR3 DNA reads as TGTGCCAGCAGTTTGGGATTGAGGGTCAATCAGCCCCAGCATTTT. The chain carries TRBV28 and TRBJ1-5; the D is unclear. Trimming shortened V by 3 bases and J by 3 bases, and 12 bases separated the two germline ends. This CDR3 is 15 amino acids long. Germline V gives CDR1 MDHEN, CDR2 SYDVKM. Together with reference TRBV28 and TRBJ1-5, the CDR3 gives the full variable domain: DVKVTQSSRYLVKRTGEKVFLECVQDMDHENMFWYRQDPGLGLRLIYFSYDVKMKEKGDIPEGYSVSREKKERFSLILESASTNQTSMYLCASSLGLRVNQPQHFGDGTRLSIL.

The V and J genes are TRBV19 and TRBJ1-1, with D perhaps TRBD1 (5 bases). The length of the CDR3 is 15 residues. Trimming removed 1 base from V and 6 bases from J, with 15 bases in between. CDR1 is LNHDA, CDR2 SQIVND, per germline (reference sequence). CDR3 DNA sequence: TGTGCCAGTAGTATAGTAAGCGGGGCGATGGCTGAAGCTTTCTTT. Protein: CASSIVSGAMAEAFF.

The V and J genes are TRBV28 and TRBJ2-7, with TRBD2 matching over 7 bases. This CDR3 is built from 16 residues. V lost 3 bases to trimming and J lost 0 bases; unmatched junction nucleotides: 8. Germline values: CDR1 MDHEN, CDR2 SYDVKM. CDR3 sequence reads: CASSLNLAVLSYEQYF. The CDR3 DNA follows: TGTGCCAGCAGTTTGAACCTAGCGGTCCTCTCCTACGAGCAGTACTTC.

The chain uses TRBV5-4 and TRBJ2-7; D is unclear. The CDR3 is 15 amino acids. Trimming pared 0 bases from V and 2 bases from J, leaving 12 bases between. The V gene's germline CDR1 is SGHNT and CDR2 YYREEE (reference sequence). The CDR3 bases are TGTGCCAGCAGCTTGGAACGAGCTGCCGCCTACGAGCAGTACTTC. The encoded protein is CASSLERAAAYEQYF. Full variable domain (remainder filled in from reference TRBV5-4 and TRBJ2-7): ETGVTQSPTHLIKTRGQQVTLRCSSQSGHNTVSWYQQALGQGPQFIFQYYREEENGRGNFPPRFSGLQFPNYSSELNVNALELDDSALYLCASSLERAAAYEQYFGPGTRLTVT.

This CDR3 reads CASSSLTGYEQYF. Here the CDR3 DNA reads TGTGCCAGCAGCTCCTTAACGGGCTACGAGCAGTACTTC. This rearrangement joins TRBV7-2 to TRBJ2-7; D gene unclear. The CDR3 has 13 residues. Deletions cut 4 bases from V and 3 bases from J, with 10 bases between. Germline V gene lookup returns CDR1 SGHTA and CDR2 FQGNSA.

The chain recombines TRBV2 with TRBJ2-6; D is perhaps TRBD1 (5 bases). This CDR3 spans 17 amino acids. Trimming pared 4 bases from V and 2 bases from J, leaving 15 bases between. CDR1 SNHLY and CDR2 FYNNEI come from the germline V gene. The CDR3 sequence: CASSGTFRLAGANVLTF. In DNA, the CDR3 is TGTGCCAGCAGTGGGACATTCAGGCTAGCTGGGGCCAACGTCCTGACTTTC. Variable domain in full (rest from reference TRBV2 and TRBJ2-6): EPEVTQTPSHQVTQMGQEVILRCVPISNHLYFYWYRQILGQKVEFLVSFYNNEISEKSEIFDDQFSVERPDGSNFTLKIRSTKLEDSAMYFCASSGTFRLAGANVLTFGAGSRLTVL.

This clone was picked up a small number of times. This chain links TRBV10-1 with TRBJ2-3, with 9 positions matching TRBD2. This CDR3 region has 17 residues. The germline V gene has CDR1 WNHNN and CDR2 SYGVQD (reference sequence). Losses at the gene ends were 6 bases for V and 3 bases for J; bases not matched to a gene: 13. DNA for the CDR3: TGCGCCAGCAGCGGTCCTATAGCGGGAGTAGGGACAGATACGCAGTATTTT. It codes for CASSGPIAGVGTDTQYF.

CDR3 sequence reads: CATSRGTGENQPQHF. CDR3 in DNA: TGTGCCACCTCGCGTGGGACAGGGGAGAATCAGCCCCAGCATTTT. The genes are TRBV15 and TRBJ1-5; 10 bases are a match to TRBD1. J lost 4 bases, V lost 8 bases, and 8 bases had no gene match. Per germline, CDR1 LNHNV and CDR2 YYDKDF (reference sequence). This CDR3 contains 15 residues.

This clone is a singleton in its sample. The chain employs TRBV6-5 and TRBJ1-2, with no clear D. Germline CDR1 reads MNHEY; CDR2 reads SVGAGI. Trimming left V 5 bases short and J 6 bases short, with 10 bases between. This CDR3 has 12 amino acids. In DNA form, the CDR3 reads TGTGCCAGCAGTAATGAGGGTAATGGCTACACCTTC. Residues: CASSNEGNGYTF.

V and J are TRBV19 and TRBJ2-5; no reliable D call. CDR1 LNHDA and CDR2 SQIVND come from the germline V gene (reference sequence). There are 11 residues in the CDR3. Between the trimmed V and J ends, which lost 10 bases and 4 bases, there was a span of 10 bases. CDR3 DNA: TGTGCCACTAGGAGATCAGAGACCCAGTACTTC. As protein: CATRRSETQYF. The whole variable domain, remainder taken from reference TRBV19 and TRBJ2-5, is DGGITQSPKYLFRKEGQNVTLSCEQNLNHDAMYWYRQDPGQGLRLIYYSQIVNDFQKGDIAEGYSVSREKKESFPLTVTSAQKNPTAFYLCATRRSETQYFGPGTRLLVL.